One sample yielded the 7 T cell receptor beta chains listed below, sequenced in a study of vaccination and CD4 T cells after COVID-19. Treatment defined: roughly 10-day PBMC culture with coronavirus spike peptide pools or control peptides (ViraFEST assay). Scientists ran DNA taken from cultured CD4+ T cells through the Oncomine TCR Beta short-read assay for sequencing. TCRdb itself ran the PCR reads through MiXCR, one entry per CDR3 protein. The sample includes 11,000 or so distinct CDR3 sequences, 29% of them seen just once. The antigens these receptors bind are not known. Source material: cultured CD4+ T cells from blood. These receptors all come from a human donor with COVID-19.

The V call is TRBV6-1, the J call TRBJ2-1; the match to TRBD1 covers 8 bases. J gave up 4 bases and V 4 bases, and 6 bases lay outside the gene matches. The germline CDR1 and CDR2 sequences are MNHNS and SASEGT. The CDR3 is made up of 15 amino acids. This CDR3 is CASSGRDRGYNEQFF. Written as DNA, the CDR3 is TGTGCCAGCAGTGGCAGAGACAGGGGTTACAATGAGCAGTTCTTC.

This chain joins TRBV11-3 and TRBJ2-5; 8 bases match TRBD1. The CDR3 runs to 15 residues. Looked up from germline, CDR1 is SGHNT and CDR2 is YENEEA. V lost 5 bases to trimming and J lost 3 bases; unmatched junction nucleotides: 8. The CDR3 here is CASSQLGQGKETQYF. The CDR3 region has the DNA TGTGCCAGCAGCCAGCTCGGACAGGGAAAAGAGACCCAGTACTTC.

This rearrangement joins TRBV19 to TRBJ1-6; D perhaps matches TRBD1 (6 bases). The germline V and J ends were trimmed by 10 bases and 7 bases, with 14 bases remaining between them. There are 13 residues in the CDR3. The germline V gene encodes CDR1 LNHDA and CDR2 SQIVND (reference sequence). The CDR3 is CATRTERNSPLHF. For the CDR3, the DNA is TGTGCCACTAGGACAGAAAGAAATTCACCCCTCCACTTT.

V and J are TRBV6-5 and TRBJ2-3, with 8 bases fitting TRBD2. The germline V gene has CDR1 MNHEY and CDR2 SVGAGI. This CDR3 comprises 17 residues. V trimming: 4 bases; J trimming: 0 bases; junction bases outside the gene matches: 9. The CDR3 nucleotides are TGTGCCAGCAGTTTTTTGGCTAGCGGGCAGAGCACAGATACGCAGTATTTT. This translates into CASSFLASGQSTDTQYF.

The chain couples TRBV5-6 to TRBJ1-6; the D is unclear. The CDR3 is 15 amino acids. Trimming stripped 2 bases from V and 5 bases from J, with 11 bases between. The germline V gene encodes CDR1 SGHDT and CDR2 YYEEEE. The CDR3 region is CASSFWQANNSPLHF. CDR3 DNA sequence: TGTGCCAGCAGCTTTTGGCAGGCTAATAATTCACCCCTCCACTTT.

This clonotype is medium-sized. The chain links TRBV20-1 to TRBJ1-2; a weak D match, TRBD1 (6 bases). Germline V CDR1 and CDR2: DFQATT, SNEGSKA (reference sequence). CDR3 size: 13 residues. V lost 0 bases, J lost 4 bases, and 9 bases lay in between. This CDR3 is CSAREGGVYGYTF. DNA of the CDR3: TGCAGTGCTAGAGAAGGGGGGGTCTATGGCTACACCTTC.

This clonotype was counted only a few times. The J gene is TRBJ1-3, the V gene TRBV7-9; D ambiguous. The V and J ends lost 2 bases and 7 bases respectively, with 15 bases between them. The CDR3 consists of 15 residues. Germline V gene lookup returns CDR1 SEHNR and CDR2 FQNEAQ (reference sequence). CDR3: CASSLHWASGNTIYF. The CDR3 nucleotides are TGTGCCAGCAGCTTACATTGGGCAAGCGGGAACACCATATATTTT. The whole variable domain, remainder taken from reference TRBV7-9 and TRBJ1-3, is DTGVSQNPRHKITKRGQNVTFRCDPISEHNRLYWYRQTLGQGPEFLTYFQNEAQLEKSRLLSDRFSAERPKGSFSTLEIQRTEQGDSAMYLCASSLHWASGNTIYFGEGSWLTVV.